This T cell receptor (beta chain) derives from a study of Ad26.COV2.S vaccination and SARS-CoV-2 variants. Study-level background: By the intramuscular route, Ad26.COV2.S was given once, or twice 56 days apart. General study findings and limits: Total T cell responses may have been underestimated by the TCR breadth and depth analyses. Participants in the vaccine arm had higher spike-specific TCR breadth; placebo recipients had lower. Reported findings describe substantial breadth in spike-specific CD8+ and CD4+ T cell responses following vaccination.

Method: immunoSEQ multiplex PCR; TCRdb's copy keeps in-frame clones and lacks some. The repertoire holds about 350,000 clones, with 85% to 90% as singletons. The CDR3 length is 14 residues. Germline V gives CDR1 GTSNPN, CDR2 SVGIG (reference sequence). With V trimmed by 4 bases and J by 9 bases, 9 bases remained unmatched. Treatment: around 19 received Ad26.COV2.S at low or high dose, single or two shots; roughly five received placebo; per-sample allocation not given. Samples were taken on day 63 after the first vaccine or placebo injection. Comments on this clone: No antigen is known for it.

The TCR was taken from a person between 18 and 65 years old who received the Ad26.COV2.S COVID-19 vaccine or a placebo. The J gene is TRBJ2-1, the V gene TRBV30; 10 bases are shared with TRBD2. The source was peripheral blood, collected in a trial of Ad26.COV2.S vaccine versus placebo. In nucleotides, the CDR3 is TGTGCCTGGAACCTGGGACTAGCGATCGCTGAGCAGTTCTTC. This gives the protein CAWNLGLAIAEQFF.